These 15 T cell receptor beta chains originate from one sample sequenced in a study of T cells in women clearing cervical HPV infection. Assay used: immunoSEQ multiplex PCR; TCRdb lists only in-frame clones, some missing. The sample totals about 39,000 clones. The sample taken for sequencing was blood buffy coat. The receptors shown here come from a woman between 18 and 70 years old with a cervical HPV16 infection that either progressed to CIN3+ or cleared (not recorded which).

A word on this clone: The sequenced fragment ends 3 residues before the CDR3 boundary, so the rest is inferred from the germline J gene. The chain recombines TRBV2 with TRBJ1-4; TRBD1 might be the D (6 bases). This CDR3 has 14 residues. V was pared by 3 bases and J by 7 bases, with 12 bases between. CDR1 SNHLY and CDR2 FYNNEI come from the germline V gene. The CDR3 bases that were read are TGTGCCAGCAGTGATGGGGGCCTAGGTGAAAAA. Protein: CASSDGGLGEK. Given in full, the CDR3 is CASSDGGLGEKLFF.

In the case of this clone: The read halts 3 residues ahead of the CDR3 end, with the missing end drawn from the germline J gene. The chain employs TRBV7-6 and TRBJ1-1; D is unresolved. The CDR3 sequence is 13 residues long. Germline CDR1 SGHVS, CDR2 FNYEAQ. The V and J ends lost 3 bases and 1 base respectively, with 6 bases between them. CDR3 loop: CASSFKPNTEAFF. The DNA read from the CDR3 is TGTGCCAGCAGCTTTAAGCCGAACACTGAA.

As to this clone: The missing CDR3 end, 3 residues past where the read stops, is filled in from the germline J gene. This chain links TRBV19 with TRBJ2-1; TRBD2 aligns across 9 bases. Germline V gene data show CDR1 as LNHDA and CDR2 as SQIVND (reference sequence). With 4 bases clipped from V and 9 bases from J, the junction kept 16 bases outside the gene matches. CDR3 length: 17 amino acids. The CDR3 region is CASSKALPAGGNGEQFF. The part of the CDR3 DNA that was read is TGTGCCAGTAGTAAGGCCCTCCCGGCGGGGGGGAATGGTGAG.

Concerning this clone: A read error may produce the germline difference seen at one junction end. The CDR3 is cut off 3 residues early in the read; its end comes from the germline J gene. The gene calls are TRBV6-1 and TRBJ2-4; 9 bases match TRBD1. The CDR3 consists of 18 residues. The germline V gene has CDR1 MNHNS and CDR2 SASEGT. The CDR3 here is CVSSEPNRGPGAKNIQYF. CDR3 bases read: TGTGTCAGCAGTGAACCCAACAGGGGGCCCGGAGCCAAAAACATT.

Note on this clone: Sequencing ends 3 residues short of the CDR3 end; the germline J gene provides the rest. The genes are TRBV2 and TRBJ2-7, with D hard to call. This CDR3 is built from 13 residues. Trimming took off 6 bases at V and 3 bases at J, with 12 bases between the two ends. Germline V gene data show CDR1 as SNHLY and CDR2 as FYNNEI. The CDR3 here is CASSRSTRYEQYF. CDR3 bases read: TGTGCCAGCAGCCGCTCTACCCGCTACGAG.

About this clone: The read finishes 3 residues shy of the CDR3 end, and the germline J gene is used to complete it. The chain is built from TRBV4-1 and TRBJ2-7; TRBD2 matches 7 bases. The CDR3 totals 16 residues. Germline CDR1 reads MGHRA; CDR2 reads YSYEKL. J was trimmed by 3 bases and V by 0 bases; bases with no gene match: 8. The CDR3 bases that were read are TGCGCCAGCAGCCAAGATTTACGACTAGCCGACTACGAG. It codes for CASSQDLRLADYE. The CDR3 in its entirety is CASSQDLRLADYEQYF.

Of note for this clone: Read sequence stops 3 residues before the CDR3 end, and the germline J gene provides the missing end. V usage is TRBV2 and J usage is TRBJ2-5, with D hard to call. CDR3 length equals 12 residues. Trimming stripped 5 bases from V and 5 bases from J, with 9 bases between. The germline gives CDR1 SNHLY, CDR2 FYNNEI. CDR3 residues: CASSWVGETQYF. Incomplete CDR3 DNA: TGTGCCAGCAGTTGGGTCGGGGAGACC.

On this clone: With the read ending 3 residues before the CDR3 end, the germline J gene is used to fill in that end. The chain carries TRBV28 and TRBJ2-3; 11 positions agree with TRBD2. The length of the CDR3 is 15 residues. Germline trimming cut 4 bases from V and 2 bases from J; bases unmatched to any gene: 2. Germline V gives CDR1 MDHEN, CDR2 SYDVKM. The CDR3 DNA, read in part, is TGTGCCAGCAGTTCTAGCGGGGGGCCCACAGATACG. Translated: CASSSSGGPTDT. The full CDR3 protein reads CASSSSGGPTDTQYF.

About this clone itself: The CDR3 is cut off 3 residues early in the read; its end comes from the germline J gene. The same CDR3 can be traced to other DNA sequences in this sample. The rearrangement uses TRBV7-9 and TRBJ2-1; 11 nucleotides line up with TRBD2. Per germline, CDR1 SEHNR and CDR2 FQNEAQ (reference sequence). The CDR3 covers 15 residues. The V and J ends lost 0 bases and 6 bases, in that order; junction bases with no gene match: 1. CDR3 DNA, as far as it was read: TGTGCCAGCAGCTTAGCGACTAGCGGGGTCAATGAG. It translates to CASSLATSGVNE. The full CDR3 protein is CASSLATSGVNEQFF. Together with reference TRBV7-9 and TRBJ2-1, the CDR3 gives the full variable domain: DTGVSQNPRHKITKRGQNVTFRCDPISEHNRLYWYRQTLGQGPEFLTYFQNEAQLEKSRLLSDRFSAERPKGSFSTLEIQRTEQGDSAMYLCASSLATSGVNEQFFGPGTRLTVL.

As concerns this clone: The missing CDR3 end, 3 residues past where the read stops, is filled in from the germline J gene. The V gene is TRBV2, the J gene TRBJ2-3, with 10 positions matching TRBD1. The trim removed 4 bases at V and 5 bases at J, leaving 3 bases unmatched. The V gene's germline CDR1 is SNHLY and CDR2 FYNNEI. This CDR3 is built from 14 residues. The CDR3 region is CASSVRDRGDTQYF. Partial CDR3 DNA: TGTGCCAGCAGTGTCCGGGACAGGGGAGATACG.

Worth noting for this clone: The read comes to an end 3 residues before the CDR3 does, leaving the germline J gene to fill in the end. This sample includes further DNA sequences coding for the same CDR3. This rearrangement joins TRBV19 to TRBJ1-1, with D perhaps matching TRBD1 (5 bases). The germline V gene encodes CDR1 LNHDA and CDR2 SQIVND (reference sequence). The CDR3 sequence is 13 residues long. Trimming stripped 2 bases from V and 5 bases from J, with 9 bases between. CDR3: CASSISRGTEAFF. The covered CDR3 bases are TGTGCCAGTAGTATAAGTAGGGGAACTGAA.

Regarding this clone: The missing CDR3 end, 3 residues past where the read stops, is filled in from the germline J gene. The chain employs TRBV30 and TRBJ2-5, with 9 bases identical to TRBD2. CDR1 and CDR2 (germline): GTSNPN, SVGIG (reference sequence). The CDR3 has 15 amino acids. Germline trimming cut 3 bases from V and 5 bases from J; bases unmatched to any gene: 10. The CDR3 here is CAWREASGVGETQYF. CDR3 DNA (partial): TGTGCCTGGAGGGAGGCTAGCGGGGTTGGTGAGACC.

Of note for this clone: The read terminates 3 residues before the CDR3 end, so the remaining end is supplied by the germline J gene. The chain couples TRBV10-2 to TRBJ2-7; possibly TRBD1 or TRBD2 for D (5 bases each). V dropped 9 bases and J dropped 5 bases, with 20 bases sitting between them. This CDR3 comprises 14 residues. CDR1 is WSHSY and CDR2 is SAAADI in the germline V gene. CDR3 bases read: TGCGCCAGTGGGAGCAGTCCCAGGGTAAACGAG. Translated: CASGSSPRVNE. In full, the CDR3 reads CASGSSPRVNEQYF.

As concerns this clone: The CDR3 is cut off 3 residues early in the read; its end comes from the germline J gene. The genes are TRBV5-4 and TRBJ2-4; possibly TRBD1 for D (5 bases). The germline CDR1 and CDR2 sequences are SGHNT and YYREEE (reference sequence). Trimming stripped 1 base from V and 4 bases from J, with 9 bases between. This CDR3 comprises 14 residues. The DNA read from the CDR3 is TGTGCCAGCAGCTTGTTAGGGGCTAAAAACATT. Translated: CASSLLGAKNI. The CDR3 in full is CASSLLGAKNIQYF.

The CDR3 loop is CASAVTSSYEQYF. CDR3 bases read: TGCGCCAGCGCTGTGACTTCCTCCTACGAG. V is TRBV4-1 and J is TRBJ2-7; D gene unclear. The sequence runs out 3 residues before the end of the CDR3; the remainder is reconstructed from the germline J gene. This CDR3 is built from 13 residues. V was clipped by 8 bases and J by 0 bases, with 11 bases between them. CDR1 and CDR2 from the germline V gene are MGHRA and YSYEKL.